This TCR beta chain is drawn from a study of shared clonotypes between healthy human individuals. Study conclusions and caveats: In contrast to clonotypes shared by all four donors, non-shared clonotypes had lower generation probabilities. Several donors had 4% to 5% of their naive CD4 clonotypes in common.

V lost 3 bases, J lost 0 bases, and 11 bases lay in between. The CDR3 consists of 16 residues. Germline V gene data show CDR1 as LNHDA and CDR2 as SQIVND (reference sequence). Sequencing used immunoSEQ multiplex PCR; TCRdb keeps in-frame clones, though not all of them. The sample yields about 1.1 million clones, more than 75% seen once. On this clone itself: Antigen unknown.

J is TRBJ2-2 and V is TRBV19, with D tentatively TRBD2 (5 bases). The source is a man between 18 and 29 years old in good health. Some clones in this sample may be carry-over from other donors' samples. Sample: memory CD4+ T cells from PBMCs. Subset denoted: CD45RA-negative fraction. The CDR3 spells CASSIKRTTNTGELFF. CDR3 nucleotides: TGTGCCAGTAGTATCAAGCGGACCACGAACACCGGGGAGCTGTTTTTT. Looking up the rest from reference TRBV19 and TRBJ2-2 gives the full variable domain: DGGITQSPKYLFRKEGQNVTLSCEQNLNHDAMYWYRQDPGQGLRLIYYSQIVNDFQKGDIAEGYSVSREKKESFPLTVTSAQKNPTAFYLCASSIKRTTNTGELFFGEGSRLTVL.